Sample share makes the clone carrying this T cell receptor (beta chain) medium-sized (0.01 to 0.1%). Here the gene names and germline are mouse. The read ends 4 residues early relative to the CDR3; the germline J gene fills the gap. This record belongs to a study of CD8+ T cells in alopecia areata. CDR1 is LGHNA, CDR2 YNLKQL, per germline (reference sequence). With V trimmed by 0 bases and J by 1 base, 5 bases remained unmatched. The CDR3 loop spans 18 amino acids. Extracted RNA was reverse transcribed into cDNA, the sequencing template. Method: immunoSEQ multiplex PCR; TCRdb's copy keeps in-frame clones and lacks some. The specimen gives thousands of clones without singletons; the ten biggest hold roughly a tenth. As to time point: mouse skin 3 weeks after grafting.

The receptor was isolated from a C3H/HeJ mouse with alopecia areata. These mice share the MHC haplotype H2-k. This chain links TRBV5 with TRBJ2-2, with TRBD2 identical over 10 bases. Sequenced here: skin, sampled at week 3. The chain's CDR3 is CASSQDSGLGVNTGQLYF. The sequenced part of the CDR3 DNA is TGTGCCAGCAGCCAAGATTCCGGACTGGGGGTAAACACCGGG.